These 6 T cell receptor beta chains were sequenced from one sample in a study of T-cell reconstitution after alpha-beta-depleted transplantation in children. Using unique molecular identifiers, the investigators prepared the TCRbeta library. TCRdb independently ran MiXCR on the PCR reads; one entry per CDR3 protein. Of under 750,000 distinct CDR3 sequences detected, more than 20% appear once; the ten largest clones hold 13% to 15%. This material consisted of PBMCs, mostly from graft donor cells, taken 360 days after TCRalphabeta/CD19-depleted stem cell transplant. These receptors were obtained from a boy under three years old who had a stem cell transplant for acute myeloid leukemia, so the T cells may come from the graft donor.

As DNA, the CDR3 is TGTGCCATCAGAAGAGCCACGCAGGATACGCAGTATTTT. This translates into CAIRRATQDTQYF. The rearrangement uses TRBV10-3 and TRBJ2-3; D gene uncertain. Germline CDR1 reads ENHRY; CDR2 reads SYGVKD. Trimming cost V 6 bases and J 6 bases, with 13 bases left between them. There are 13 residues in the CDR3.

This clonotype has just one count. The chain uses TRBV18 and TRBJ1-4, with a tentative D call TRBD1 (5 bases). Germline V lookup: CDR1 KGHSH, CDR2 LQKENI. The CDR3 sequence is 17 residues long. V was shortened by 3 bases and J by 2 bases, with 16 bases between the two germline ends. CDR3 residues: CASSPNSGLLTNEKLFF. The CDR3 DNA follows: TGTGCCAGCTCACCGAACTCAGGGCTTCTCACTAATGAAAAACTGTTTTTT.

The rearrangement uses TRBV10-3 and TRBJ2-1, with 10 bases aligning to TRBD2. Germline V gene data show CDR1 as ENHRY and CDR2 as SYGVKD. The junction had 3 bases not matched to a gene; V was cut back by 3 bases and J by 1 base. There are 16 residues in the CDR3. Here the CDR3 reads CAISELAGGSYNEQFF. The CDR3 coding sequence is TGTGCCATCAGTGAATTAGCGGGGGGTTCCTACAATGAGCAGTTCTTC.

This chain links TRBV2 with TRBJ2-5; 9 positions match TRBD2. The V segment lost 3 bases and the J segment 0 bases; nucleotides outside the gene matches: 5. The V gene's germline CDR1 is SNHLY and CDR2 FYNNEI. The CDR3 has 16 amino acids. The CDR3: CASSEEVAGDQETQYF. The CDR3 coding sequence is TGTGCCAGCAGTGAGGAGGTAGCGGGGGACCAAGAGACCCAGTACTTC.

V is TRBV29-1 and J is TRBJ1-3, with D possibly being TRBD1 (6 bases). The V gene lost 6 bases and the J gene lost 5 bases, with 14 bases spanning the gap. Per germline, CDR1 SQVTM and CDR2 ANQGSEA. CDR3 length: 13 amino acids. The DNA for the CDR3 is TGCAGCGTGGCGGACAGAACCCGAAACACCATATATTTT. It is translated as CSVADRTRNTIYF. Complete variable domain (other parts from reference TRBV29-1 and TRBJ1-3): SAVISQKPSRDICQRGTSLTIQCQVDSQVTMMFWYRQQPGQSLTLIATANQGSEATYESGFVIDKFPISRPNLTFSTLTVSNMSPEDSSIYLCSVADRTRNTIYFGEGSWLTVV.

V is TRBV14 and J is TRBJ2-1, with 9 bases identical to TRBD2. Germline V gives CDR1 SGHDN, CDR2 FVKESK. CDR3 length equals 17 residues. V lost 0 bases and J lost 5; bases outside the gene matches: 8. The CDR3 spells CASSQDNRLAANNEQFF. CDR3 coding DNA: TGTGCCAGCAGCCAAGATAATCGACTAGCGGCGAACAATGAGCAGTTCTTC.